These 16 T cell receptor beta chains came from one sample sequenced in a study of T cells in Graves' hyperthyroidism and ophthalmopathy. RNA transcripts were the template for amplifying TCR beta CDR3 regions. Primed by the HTBI set, a first-round RT-PCR was run on the TCR CDR3. MiXCR, applied by TCRdb to the multiplex PCR reads, yields one record per CDR3 protein. This table holds approximately 360,000 distinct CDR3 sequences, 15% to 18% found once. The sample was blood. The receptors originated from a woman between 18 and 29 years old with Graves' hyperthyroidism that later progressed to Graves' ophthalmopathy.

The rearrangement links TRBV2 to TRBJ2-7; a weak D match, TRBD1 (5 bases). CDR1 SNHLY and CDR2 FYNNEI come from the germline V gene. The germline V and J ends were trimmed by 6 bases and 0 bases, with 12 bases remaining between them. This CDR3 spans 14 amino acids. DNA for the CDR3: TGTGCCAGCAGGATTGACAGAGCCTCCTACGAGCAGTACTTC. As protein: CASRIDRASYEQYF.

This clonotype was seen at least ten times. The V and J genes are TRBV18 and TRBJ1-1; D not certain. Trimming pared 6 bases from V and 4 bases from J, leaving 6 bases between. This CDR3 region has 11 residues. Germline V gene data show CDR1 as KGHSH and CDR2 as LQKENI. For the CDR3, the DNA is TGTGCCAGCTCTATGAGCACTGAAGCTTTCTTT. It is translated as CASSMSTEAFF.

There are a few counts of this clonotype. J is TRBJ2-1 and V is TRBV9; TRBD2 matches at 11 bases. V dropped 4 bases and J dropped 0; count of bases not matched to a gene: 18. The CDR3 sequence is 21 residues long. Germline values: CDR1 SGDLS, CDR2 YYNGEE. The CDR3 DNA sequence: TGTGCCAGCAGCCTACCAAACGCCGGGACTAGCGGTTCAAACTCCTACAATGAGCAGTTCTTC. Translating gives CASSLPNAGTSGSNSYNEQFF.

This clonotype was seen many times. The gene calls are TRBV11-2 and TRBJ2-2; 10 bases map to TRBD1. V was clipped by 5 bases and J by 3 bases; unmatched bases: 12. The CDR3 sequence is 18 residues long. Germline-derived CDR1 and CDR2 are SGHAT and FQNNGV. The DNA of the CDR3 is TGTGCCAGCAGCAAAAATCCCCGGGACAGGGGAGACACCGGGGAGCTGTTTTTT. This encodes CASSKNPRDRGDTGELFF. The full variable domain, completed using reference TRBV11-2 and TRBJ2-2, is EAGVAQSPRYKIIEKRQSVAFWCNPISGHATLYWYQQILGQGPKLLIQFQNNGVVDDSQLPKDRFSAERLKGVDSTLKIQPAKLEDSAVYLCASSKNPRDRGDTGELFFGEGSRLTVL.

This clonotype has just a few counts. The genes are TRBV27 and TRBJ1-1; D call uncertain. Trimming shortened V by 5 bases and J by 4 bases, and 11 bases separated the two germline ends. Germline lookup yields CDR1 MNHEY and CDR2 SMNVEV (reference sequence). This CDR3 has 13 amino acids. CDR3 bases: TGTGCCAGCAGTAAAAGTGCCCCCACTGAAGCTTTCTTT. Its protein product is CASSKSAPTEAFF.

The chain couples TRBV4-3 to TRBJ2-3; no firm D call. The CDR3 is made up of 12 amino acids. Germline loops: CDR1 LGHNA, CDR2 YSLEER. The ends were cut back, 4 bases at V and 6 bases at J, with 8 bases in the middle. This chain's CDR3 is CASSPRRDTQYF. CDR3 coding DNA: TGCGCCAGCAGCCCTAGGCGGGATACGCAGTATTTT.

This clonotype was seen a few times. The chain carries TRBV4-3 and TRBJ2-7; D may be TRBD2 (5 bases). Germline CDR1 is LGHNA and CDR2 is YSLEER. The CDR3 loop spans 14 amino acids. Between the trimmed V and J ends, which lost 1 base and 1 base, there was a span of 8 bases. CDR3 bases: TGCGCCAGCAGCCAAGTTCGGGGATCCTACGAGCAGTACTTC. Translated: CASSQVRGSYEQYF.

The table lists this clonotype with many counts. This chain links TRBV18 with TRBJ2-4; D ambiguous. Germline lookup yields CDR1 KGHSH and CDR2 LQKENI. The length of the CDR3 is 14 residues. V was trimmed by 0 bases and J by 3 bases, leaving 6 bases between them. The CDR3 loop reads CASSPPWGKNIQYF. CDR3 sequence (DNA): TGTGCCAGCTCACCACCGTGGGGCAAAAACATTCAGTACTTC. The variable domain in full, with the rest retrieved from reference TRBV18 and TRBJ2-4, is NAGVMQNPRHLVRRRGQEARLRCSPMKGHSHVYWYRQLPEEGLKFMVYLQKENIIDESGMPKERFSAEFPKEGPSILRIQQVVRGDSAAYFCASSPPWGKNIQYFGAGTRLSVL.

This clonotype was detected many times. CDR3 sequence reads: CASSAFLGGWTEAFF. CDR3 sequence (DNA): TGTGCCAGCAGTGCCTTCCTGGGGGGGTGGACTGAAGCTTTCTTT. The chain joins TRBV28 to TRBJ1-1; a weak D match, TRBD1 (5 bases). Germline values: CDR1 MDHEN, CDR2 SYDVKM. The CDR3 sequence is 15 residues long. The V end lost 5 bases, the J end lost 5 bases, and 18 bases lay between the germline ends.

This clonotype was counted a few times. This chain links TRBV12-3 or TRBV12-4 with TRBJ2-2, with D unclear. This CDR3 spans 14 amino acids. V was shortened by 6 bases and J by 5 bases, with 13 bases between the two germline ends. The CDR3 protein is CASSLRAQTGELFF. The CDR3 bases are TGTGCCAGCAGCCTCCGGGCCCAAACCGGGGAGCTGTTTTTT.

The rearrangement links TRBV29-1 to TRBJ2-1; 8 bases match TRBD1. The CDR3 runs 14 residues. Unmatched junction bases numbered 4, after V lost 6 bases and J lost 0 bases. Looked up from germline, CDR1 is SQVTM and CDR2 is ANQGSEA. CDR3 protein: CSVDRGSSYNEQFF. The CDR3 bases are TGCAGCGTCGACAGGGGCAGCTCCTACAATGAGCAGTTCTTC.

This clonotype showed up just a few times. This chain connects TRBV3-2 to TRBJ1-3. TRBV3-2 is classified as a pseudogene. The CDR3 length is 15 residues. The CDR3 region is CASSQTGTAGNTIYF. The CDR3, as DNA: TGTGCCAGCAGCCAGACCGGGACTGCCGGAAACACCATATATTTT.

This chain links TRBV20-1 with TRBJ2-7; TRBD2 agrees at 8 bases. Germline CDR1 DFQATT, CDR2 SNEGSKA (reference sequence). This CDR3 is built from 16 residues. Unmatched junction bases numbered 12, after V lost 1 base and J lost 4 bases. In DNA, the CDR3 is TGCAGTGCTAGAGGAGGGTCCGGGACTAGAGATTACGAGCAGTACTTC. Residues: CSARGGSGTRDYEQYF.

This clonotype was picked up a small number of times. V and J are TRBV7-9 and TRBJ2-3, with 7 bases fitting TRBD2. The CDR3 contains 14 residues. Looked up from germline, CDR1 is SEHNR and CDR2 is FQNEAQ (reference sequence). Losses at the gene ends were 5 bases for V and 5 bases for J; bases not matched to a gene: 7. The CDR3 reads CASSRPPSGDTQYF. CDR3 bases: TGTGCCAGCAGCCGGCCGCCTAGCGGAGATACGCAGTATTTT. Full variable domain (remainder filled in from reference TRBV7-9 and TRBJ2-3): DTGVSQNPRHKITKRGQNVTFRCDPISEHNRLYWYRQTLGQGPEFLTYFQNEAQLEKSRLLSDRFSAERPKGSFSTLEIQRTEQGDSAMYLCASSRPPSGDTQYFGPGTRLTVL.

On this clonotype: A much larger clone lies one base from this, so it may be a read error. The J gene is TRBJ2-7, the V gene TRBV7-2, with 14 nucleotides matching TRBD2. CDR3 length equals 17 residues. The V segment lost 5 bases and the J segment 7 bases; nucleotides outside the gene matches: 13. Germline V CDR1 and CDR2: SGHTA, FQGNSA. In nucleotides, the CDR3 is TGTGCCAGCAGCCCCGGGACTAGCGGGAGTAGGTTAGGTGAGCAGTACTTC. Amino acid sequence: CASSPGTSGSRLGEQYF.

V is TRBV6-1 and J is TRBJ2-1, with a weak D call TRBD1 (7 bases). Trimming cost V 6 bases and J 6 bases, with 18 bases left between them. Per the germline V gene, CDR1 is MNHNS and CDR2 is SASEGT. The CDR3 contains 15 residues. For the CDR3, the DNA is TGTGCCAGCAGCCTGCGGGGACAGTTGTCCAATGAGCAGTTCTTC. Residues: CASSLRGQLSNEQFF.